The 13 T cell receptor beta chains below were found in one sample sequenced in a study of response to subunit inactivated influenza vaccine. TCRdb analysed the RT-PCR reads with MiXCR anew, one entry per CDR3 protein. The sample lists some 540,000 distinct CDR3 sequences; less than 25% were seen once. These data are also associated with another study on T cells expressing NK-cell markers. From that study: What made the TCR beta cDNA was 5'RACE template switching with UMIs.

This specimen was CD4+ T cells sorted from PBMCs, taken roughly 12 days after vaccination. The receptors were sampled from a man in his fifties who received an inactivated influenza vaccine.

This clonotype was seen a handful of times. This chain's CDR3 is CSAPALVSEQYF. CDR3 DNA: TGCAGTGCTCCCGCACTAGTCTCCGAGCAGTACTTC. The J gene is TRBJ2-7, the V gene TRBV20-1; TRBD2 is a possible D gene (5 bases). Trimming removed 5 bases at V and 6 bases at J, with 14 bases between. CDR3 length equals 12 residues. CDR1 DFQATT and CDR2 SNEGSKA come from the germline V gene (reference sequence).

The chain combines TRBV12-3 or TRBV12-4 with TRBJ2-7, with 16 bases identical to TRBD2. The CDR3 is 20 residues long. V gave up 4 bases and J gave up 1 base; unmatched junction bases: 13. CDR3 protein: CASSYDQGTSGRVLSYEQYF. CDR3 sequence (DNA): TGTGCCAGCAGTTACGACCAAGGGACTAGCGGGAGGGTTCTGTCCTACGAGCAGTACTTC.

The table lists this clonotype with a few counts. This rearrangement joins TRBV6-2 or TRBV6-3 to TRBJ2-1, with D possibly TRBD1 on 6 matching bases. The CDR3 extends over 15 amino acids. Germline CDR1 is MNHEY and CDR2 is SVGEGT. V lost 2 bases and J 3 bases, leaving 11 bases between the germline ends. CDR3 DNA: TGTGCCAGCAGTTACAGCGGACAGAGCTACAATGAGCAGTTCTTC. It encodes CASSYSGQSYNEQFF.

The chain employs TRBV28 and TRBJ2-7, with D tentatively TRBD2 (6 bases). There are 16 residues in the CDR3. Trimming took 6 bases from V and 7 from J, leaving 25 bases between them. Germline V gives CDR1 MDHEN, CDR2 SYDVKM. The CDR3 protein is CASSPSAGGLRWEQYF. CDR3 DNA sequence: TGTGCCAGCAGCCCAAGCGCCGGGGGACTGAGGTGGGAGCAGTACTTC.

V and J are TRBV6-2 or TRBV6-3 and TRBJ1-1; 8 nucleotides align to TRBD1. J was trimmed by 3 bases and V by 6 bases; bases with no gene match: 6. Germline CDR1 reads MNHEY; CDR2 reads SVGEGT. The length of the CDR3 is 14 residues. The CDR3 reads CASRMDRVDTEAFF. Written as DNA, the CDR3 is TGTGCCAGCAGAATGGACAGGGTGGACACTGAAGCTTTCTTT.

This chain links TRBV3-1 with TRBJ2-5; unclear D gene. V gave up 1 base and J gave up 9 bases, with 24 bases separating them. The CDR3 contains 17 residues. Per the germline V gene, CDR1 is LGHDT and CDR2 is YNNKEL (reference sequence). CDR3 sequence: CASSQGGSRLKQRPQYF. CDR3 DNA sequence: TGTGCCAGCAGCCAAGGGGGATCGAGGCTTAAGCAGAGACCCCAGTACTTC.

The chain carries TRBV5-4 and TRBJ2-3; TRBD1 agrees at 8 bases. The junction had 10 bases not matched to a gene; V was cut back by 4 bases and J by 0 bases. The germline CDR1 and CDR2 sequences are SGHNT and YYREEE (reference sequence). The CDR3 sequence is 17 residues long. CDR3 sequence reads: CASSRTRTGLSTDTQYF. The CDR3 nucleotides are TGTGCCAGCAGCCGTACCCGGACAGGGCTTAGCACAGATACGCAGTATTTT.

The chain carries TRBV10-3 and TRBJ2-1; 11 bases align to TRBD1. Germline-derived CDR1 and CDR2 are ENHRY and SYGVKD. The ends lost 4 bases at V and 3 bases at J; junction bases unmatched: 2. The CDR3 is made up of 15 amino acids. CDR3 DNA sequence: TGTGCCATCAGTGGGACAGGGGGCCTCTACAATGAGCAGTTCTTC. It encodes CAISGTGGLYNEQFF.

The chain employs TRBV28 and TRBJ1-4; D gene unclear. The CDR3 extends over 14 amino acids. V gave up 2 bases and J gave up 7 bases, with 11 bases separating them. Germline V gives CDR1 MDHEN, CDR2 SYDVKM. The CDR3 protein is CASSLSGLAEKLFF. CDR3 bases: TGTGCCAGCAGTTTAAGTGGTTTGGCTGAAAAACTGTTTTTT.

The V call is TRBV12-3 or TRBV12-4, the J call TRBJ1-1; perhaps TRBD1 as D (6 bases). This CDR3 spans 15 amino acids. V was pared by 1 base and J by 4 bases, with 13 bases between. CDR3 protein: CASSLEAGVGTEAFF. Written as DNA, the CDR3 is TGTGCCAGCAGTTTAGAAGCAGGGGTTGGCACTGAAGCTTTCTTT.

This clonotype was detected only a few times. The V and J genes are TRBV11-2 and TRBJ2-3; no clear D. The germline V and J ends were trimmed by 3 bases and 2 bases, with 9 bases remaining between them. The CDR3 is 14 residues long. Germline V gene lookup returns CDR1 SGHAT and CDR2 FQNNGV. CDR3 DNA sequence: TGTGCCAGCAGCTTGGGGTCCGACACAGATACGCAGTATTTT. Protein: CASSLGSDTDTQYF. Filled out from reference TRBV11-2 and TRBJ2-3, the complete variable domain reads EAGVAQSPRYKIIEKRQSVAFWCNPISGHATLYWYQQILGQGPKLLIQFQNNGVVDDSQLPKDRFSAERLKGVDSTLKIQPAKLEDSAVYLCASSLGSDTDTQYFGPGTRLTVL.

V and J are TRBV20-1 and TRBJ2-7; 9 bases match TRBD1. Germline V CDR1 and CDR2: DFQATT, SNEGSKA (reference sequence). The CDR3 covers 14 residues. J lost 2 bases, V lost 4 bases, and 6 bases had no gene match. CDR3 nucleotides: TGCAGTGCTATTCCGGGACAGGGCACCTACGAGCAGTACTTC. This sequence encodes CSAIPGQGTYEQYF.

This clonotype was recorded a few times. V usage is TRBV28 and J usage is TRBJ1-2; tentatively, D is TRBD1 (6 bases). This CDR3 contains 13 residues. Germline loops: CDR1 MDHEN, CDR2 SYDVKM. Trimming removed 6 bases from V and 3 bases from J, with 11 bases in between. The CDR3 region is CASSRRQDYGYTF. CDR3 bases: TGTGCCAGCAGCCGACGACAGGACTATGGCTACACCTTC.